This T cell receptor (beta chain) is drawn from a study of early stage breast cancer tumors (dated by TCRdb to the late 2010s). The study in broad terms: Of the 15 to 20 invasive breast tumors, twelve were found to be estrogen receptor-positive, progesterone receptor-positive and HER2-negative. About 70% of the 12 ER+/PR+/HER2- tumors were invasive ductal carcinomas, while the other four were invasive lobular carcinomas. A read coverage of roughly 10-fold per sample was achieved on average. Across all samples, approximately 2,500,000 templates representing roughly 1 million unique clonotypes were detected.

Each sample was amplified in two independent genomic DNA replicates, using 0.5 ug for blood and around 1.5 ug for tumor or normal breast. TCRB sequencing of genomic DNA was carried out with the ImmunoSeq Intro kit according to the manufacturer's instructions. For absolute quantification, the roughly 30-cycle multiplex PCR included proprietary primers along with spike-in control sequences. Single-end 150-bp reads were used to sequence an 87-bp fragment spanning the CDR3 plus the flanking V and J genes. Seven samples, each with two replicates, were multiplexed per lane of an Illumina MiSeq using version 3.0 chemistry. As for the original processing: Raw data were processed by the vendor's proprietary pipeline, with both replicates merged into one result per sample. Clonotypes were defined as productive rearrangements sharing the V-gene family, CDR3 amino acid sequence and J-gene segment. To compute clonality, the normalized Shannon entropy (Pielou evenness) of TCRB abundances was subtracted from 1. To estimate T cell density, the total number of templates was divided by the input cell count, which was inferred from how much DNA went in. Recon, run with its default parameters, was used to estimate overall repertoire diversity and clonality. A clonotype was considered tumor-enriched if its abundance in tumor exceeded 0.1% and was at least 32-fold higher than its abundance in normal breast. Imported from immuneACCESS, the table was reduced by TCRdb to in-frame sequences with V and J called. These copies leave out some clones; in studies compared against another copy, an unresolved V gene accounts for under half, and the cause of the remainder is not known. The V and J calls and the clone size are those of that table, but D and trimming were determined from the DNA. The sample contains some 15,000 clones, 75% to 85% of them found a single time. In total, the top ten clones hold roughly 7.6% of the sample.

Taken from roughly 2-4 cm away from the tumor, the adjacent normal breast tissue was rinsed with PBS and kept in prechilled RNAlater. Because of high lipid content and low cell density, roughly 85-300 mg of normal breast tissue was often needed to obtain sufficient DNA. The study profiled bulk TCR beta-chain repertoires in matched peripheral blood, tumor and adjacent normal breast tissue taken from over 15 patients with early-stage breast cancer. Genomic DNA was extracted with the Qiagen AllPrep DNA/RNA Mini kit. What the authors observed across the whole study: Compared with adjacent normal breast tissue, tumors had about 2.5-fold higher T cell density and higher clonality. Repertoires from blood resembled normal breast more closely than tumor, and using blood as a reference for each tissue separated tumor from normal in about 85% of the 16 patients. Analysis by tumor subtype was prevented by the small cohort size. Enriched TCRB sequences shared across patients were mostly commonly generated sequences, unlikely to play an important role in the tumor microenvironment. Chain pairing and functional markers such as CD4, CD8 and FOXP3 were not captured by bulk genomic DNA sequencing of unsorted cells.

Trimming accounts for 4 bases at V and 3 bases at J, while the number of junction bases matched to no gene is 4. There are 15 amino acids in the CDR3, from cysteine to phenylalanine inclusive. Only the CDR3 part of the read is kept: 45 bases, read in frame from the first base. The CDR1 and CDR2 encoded by the germline V gene (reference sequence) are SGHKS and YYEKEE. Points on this clone: The antigen this receptor binds is unknown. No qualities accompany the bases; no much larger clone lies one base away.

The sequence is built from TRBV5-5 and TRBJ2-3, and 11 junction bases match TRBD2. The sequencing sample was made of normal breast tissue next to the tumor. The TCR sequence derives from a person aged 45 to 59 with breast cancer. The CDR3 protein is CASSMGLAATDTQYF. The DNA sequence is TGTGCCAGCAGCATGGGACTAGCGGCGACAGATACGCAGTATTTT. The CDR3, completed at both ends by the reference TRBV5-5 and TRBJ2-3 genes, gives the full variable domain DAGVTQSPTHLIKTRGQQVTLRCSPISGHKSVSWYQQVLGQGPQFIFQYYEKEERGRGNFPDRFSARQFPNYSSELNVNALLLGDSALYLCASSMGLAATDTQYFGPGTRLTVL.